The 8 T cell receptor beta chains given below trace back to one sample, sequenced in a study of metastatic and nonmetastatic thyroid tumors. No patient had received any treatment before thyroid surgery. TCRdb re-analyzed the PCR reads using MiXCR. The repertoire holds approximately 37,000 clones, with 15% as singletons. The sample was blood. All receptors come from a male donor with papillary thyroid cancer or a benign thyroid nodule (not recorded which). Some clones in this sample may be carry-over from other donors' samples.

This clone showed up many times. J is TRBJ1-1 and V is TRBV5-1; D remains unclear. The germline V gene has CDR1 SGHRS and CDR2 YFSETQ. This CDR3 has 12 amino acids. Deletions cut 0 bases from V and 9 bases from J, with 9 bases between. The CDR3 DNA follows: TGCGCCAGCAGCTTGGAAGGCATCCAAGCTTTCTTT. The encoded protein is CASSLEGIQAFF.

This clone was detected ten times or more. This chain uses TRBV28 with TRBJ2-7, with TRBD1 identical over 9 bases. Trimming cost V 5 bases and J 3 bases; bases outside gene matches: 8. From germline, CDR1 is MDHEN and CDR2 SYDVKM. This CDR3 is 15 amino acids long. The CDR3 protein is CASSSGTGRIYEQYF. CDR3 coding DNA: TGTGCCAGCAGTAGCGGGACAGGGAGAATCTACGAGCAGTACTTC. The variable domain in full, with the rest retrieved from reference TRBV28 and TRBJ2-7, is DVKVTQSSRYLVKRTGEKVFLECVQDMDHENMFWYRQDPGLGLRLIYFSYDVKMKEKGDIPEGYSVSREKKERFSLILESASTNQTSMYLCASSSGTGRIYEQYFGPGTRLTVT.

This clone was detected ten times or more. The chain combines TRBV30 with TRBJ1-5; no definite D call. V dropped 0 bases and J dropped 4 bases, with 7 bases sitting between them. There are 13 residues in the CDR3. Per germline, CDR1 GTSNPN and CDR2 SVGIG (reference sequence). Written as DNA, the CDR3 is TGTGCCTGGAGTGTACGTGCGAATCAGCCCCAGCATTTT. Translation: CAWSVRANQPQHF.

This clone was picked up many times. V and J are TRBV7-3 and TRBJ2-3; D is perhaps TRBD2 (5 bases). Trimming stripped 4 bases from V and 5 bases from J, with 10 bases between. The CDR3 sequence is 13 residues long. Germline values: CDR1 SGHTA, CDR2 FQGTGA. The CDR3 nucleotides are TGTGCCAGCAGCTCCTGGACTGGAGATACGCAGTATTTT. It translates to CASSSWTGDTQYF.

Notes on this clone: Sequence at one end of the junction differs from germline and may be a read error. The rearrangement uses TRBV11-1 and TRBJ2-1; D unresolved. Per germline, CDR1 SGHAT and CDR2 FQDESV (reference sequence). The CDR3 spans 14 residues. CDR3 DNA: TGTGCCAGCAGCTTAGAGGCGGAATACAATGAGCAGCTCTTC. This encodes CASSLEAEYNEQLF.

This clone was picked up many times. A much larger clone differs from this one at a single base, so this may be a read error. The chain employs TRBV6-2 or TRBV6-3 and TRBJ2-7; TRBD2 agrees at 10 bases. V was pared by 8 bases and J by 4 bases, with 5 bases of the junction left unmatched. CDR1 MNHEY and CDR2 SVGEGT come from the germline V gene. The CDR3 runs 13 residues. In DNA form, the CDR3 reads TGTGCCAGCGGGACAGCGGGAGGGTACGAGCAGTACTTC. This sequence encodes CASGTAGGYEQYF.

This clone appeared many times. The chain couples TRBV19 to TRBJ2-1, with 13 bases identical to TRBD2. From germline, CDR1 is LNHDA and CDR2 SQIVND (reference sequence). The CDR3 covers 16 residues. V was pared by 7 bases and J by 5 bases, with 8 bases of the junction left unmatched. In nucleotides, the CDR3 is TGTGCCAGTACTCTTCGGACTAGCGGGAGCCACAATGAGCAGTTCTTC. It codes for CASTLRTSGSHNEQFF. Full variable domain (remainder filled in from reference TRBV19 and TRBJ2-1): DGGITQSPKYLFRKEGQNVTLSCEQNLNHDAMYWYRQDPGQGLRLIYYSQIVNDFQKGDIAEGYSVSREKKESFPLTVTSAQKNPTAFYLCASTLRTSGSHNEQFFGPGTRLTVL.

This clone was seen many times. This chain joins TRBV4-1 and TRBJ2-7; D may be TRBD2 (6 bases). The V gene lost 5 bases and the J gene lost 4 bases, with 18 bases spanning the gap. Germline values: CDR1 MGHRA, CDR2 YSYEKL. The CDR3 covers 15 residues. The CDR3 sequence is CASSAGGNSRYEQYF. The DNA of the CDR3 is TGCGCCAGCAGCGCAGGAGGGAATAGCAGGTACGAGCAGTACTTC.